This T cell receptor (beta chain) was identified in a study of blood T cell repertoires in COVID-19. Study background: Acute and convalescent COVID-19 specimens originated in the United States, Italy and Spain. T cells, B-cell-depleted T cells, or PBMCs supplied cDNA or gDNA.

In the original processing: Reference gene primer amplification yielded estimated nucleated cell counts. Assay used: immunoSEQ multiplex PCR; TCRdb lists only in-frame clones, some missing. That table gives V, J and clone size, and the DNA gave D and trimming. The table has approximately 70,000 clones, roughly 71% seen once. Seattle cases were enrolled at active infection and followed longitudinally. The CDR3 is 11 amino acids. Germline V lookup: CDR1 MNHEY, CDR2 SVGAGI. The V end was cut by 6 bases, the J end by 9 bases, with 11 bases between. Sequenced sample: peripheral blood. This TCR derives from a man in his sixties with COVID-19, enrolled during active disease. The chain links TRBV6-5 to TRBJ2-5; perhaps TRBD2 as D (5 bases). The CDR3 loop is CASRDFGAQYF. The CDR3 DNA follows: TGTGCCAGCAGGGACTTCGGGGCCCAGTACTTC.